This paragraph covers one T cell receptor beta chain sequence. Seattle participants joined during active infection and were tracked over time. The sample is drawn from a study of blood T cell repertoires in COVID-19. The CDR3 runs 14 residues. Trimming pared 2 bases from V and 3 bases from J, leaving 11 bases between. Germline loops: CDR1 SGHDN, CDR2 FVKESK. Assay: immunoSEQ multiplex PCR; the TCRdb copy retains only in-frame clones and omits some. Seen here are 250,000 to 300,000 clones, roughly nine tenths observed once, and the top ten hold approximately 12%. The TCR originated in a woman under 40 with COVID-19, enrolled during active disease. The sequencing input was peripheral blood. The rearrangement uses TRBV14 and TRBJ2-7, with D possibly matching TRBD1 (5 bases). The CDR3 coding sequence is TGTGCCAGCAGCCAATCAGGGTTGTACTACGAGCAGTACTTC. Its protein product is CASSQSGLYYEQYF.